The T cell receptor (beta chain) under discussion was sequenced for a study of early T cells in non-severe SARS-CoV-2 infection. Study as a whole: Bulk RNA taken from unsorted whole blood was sequenced, leaving chains unpaired.

A single record per CDR3 protein comes from TCRdb applying MiXCR to the 5' RACE reads. The sample carries over 55,000 distinct CDR3 sequences, around 12% recorded once. The germline CDR1 and CDR2 sequences are SGHNT and YENEEA. This CDR3 comprises 16 residues. V was clipped by 1 base and J by 0 bases, with 10 bases between them. The chain links TRBV11-3 to TRBJ1-5, with a possible D match to TRBD1 (5 bases). Sequenced here: whole blood, sampled at baseline. This clonotype was sampled from an adult who was a healthcare worker with PCR-confirmed SARS-CoV-2 infection or an uninfected control (not recorded which). The DNA of the CDR3 is TGTGCCAGCAGCTTAGTTCGGGGGGATAGCAATCAGCCCCAGCATTTT. Translating gives CASSLVRGDSNQPQHF.